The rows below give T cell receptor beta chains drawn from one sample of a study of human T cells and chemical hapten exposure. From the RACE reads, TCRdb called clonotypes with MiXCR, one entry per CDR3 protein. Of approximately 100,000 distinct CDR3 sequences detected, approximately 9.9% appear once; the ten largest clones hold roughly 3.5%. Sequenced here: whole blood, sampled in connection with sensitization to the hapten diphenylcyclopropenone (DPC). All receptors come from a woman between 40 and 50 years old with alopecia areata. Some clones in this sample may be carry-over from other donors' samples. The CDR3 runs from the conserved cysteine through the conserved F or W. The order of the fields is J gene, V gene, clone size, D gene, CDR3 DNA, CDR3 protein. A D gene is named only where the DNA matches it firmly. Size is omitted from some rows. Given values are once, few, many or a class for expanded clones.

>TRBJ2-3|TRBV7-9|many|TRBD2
TGTGCCAGCAGCCGGGGGGGACCCACAGATACGCAGTATTTT
CASSRGGPTDTQYF
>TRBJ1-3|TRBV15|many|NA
TGTGCCACCAGCAGAGGACTTACCCGAGGAAACACCATATATTTT
CATSRGLTRGNTIYF
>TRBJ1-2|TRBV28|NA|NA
TGTGCCAGCAGTTTTTGGGGTCGGTATGGCTACACCTTC
CASSFWGRYGYTF
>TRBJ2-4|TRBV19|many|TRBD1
TGTGCCAGTAGTATGTTCCGACCGGGACAGGGGTCCAAAAACATTCAGTACTTC
CASSMFRPGQGSKNIQYF
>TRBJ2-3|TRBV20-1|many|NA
TGCAGTGCTAGCCAGACTGGGGCAGATACGCAGTATTTT
CSASQTGADTQYF
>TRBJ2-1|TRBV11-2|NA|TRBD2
TGTGCCAGCAGCAGAGTAGCGGGGACCTCCTACAATGAGCAGTTCTTC
CASSRVAGTSYNEQFF
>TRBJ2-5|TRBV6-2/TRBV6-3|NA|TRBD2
TGTGCCAGCAGTTTATTAGCGGGGGAGCACCAAGAGACCCAGTACTTC
CASSLLAGEHQETQYF
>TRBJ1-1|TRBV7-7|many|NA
TGTGCCAGCAGCTTAGCCCATAACACTGAAGCTTTCTTT
CASSLAHNTEAFF
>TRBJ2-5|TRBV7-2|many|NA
TGTGCCAGCAGCTTAGTGGGGGCGAGCCAAGAGACCCAGTACTTC
CASSLVGASQETQYF
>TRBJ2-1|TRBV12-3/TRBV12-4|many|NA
TGTGCCAGCACCTTTCCAGGTTCCTACAATGAGCAGTTCTTC
CASTFPGSYNEQFF
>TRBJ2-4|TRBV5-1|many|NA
TGCGCCAGCAGCGCCGGGACTGGCGACGCCAAAAACATTCAGTACTTC
CASSAGTGDAKNIQYF
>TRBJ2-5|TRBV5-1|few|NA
TGCGCCAGCAGGACGGGCTTCCAAGAGACCCAGTACTTC
CASRTGFQETQYF
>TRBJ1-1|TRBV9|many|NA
TGTGCCAGCAGCGCCATGGAGATGAACACTGAAGCTTTCTTT
CASSAMEMNTEAFF
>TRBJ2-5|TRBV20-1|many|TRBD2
TGCAGTGCTTTTACTAGCGGGAGGCCAGAGACCCAGTACTTC
CSAFTSGRPETQYF
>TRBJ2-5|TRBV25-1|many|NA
TGTGCCAGCAGTGAATGGACCGGGGCGTACCAAGAGACCCAGTACTTC
CASSEWTGAYQETQYF
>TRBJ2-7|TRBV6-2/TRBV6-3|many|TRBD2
TGTGCCAGCAGCCCGATAGCGGGTCAGTTCTACGAGCAGTACTTC
CASSPIAGQFYEQYF
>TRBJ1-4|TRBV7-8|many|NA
TGTGCCAGCAGCTTAGGAGGAGGGTCCTATGAAAAACTGTTTTTT
CASSLGGGSYEKLFF
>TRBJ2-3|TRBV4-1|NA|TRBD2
TGCGCCAGCAGCGAAGGGCAGGGAGGGGGCACAGATACGCAGTATTTT
CASSEGQGGGTDTQYF
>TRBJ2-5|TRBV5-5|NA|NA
TGTGCCAGCAGCTTTGGACGGGACCTGAGAGAGACCCAGTACTTC
CASSFGRDLRETQYF
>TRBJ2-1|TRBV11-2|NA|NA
TGTGCCAGCAGCTTCTACAGGGTCTCCCATGAGCAGTTCTTC
CASSFYRVSHEQFF
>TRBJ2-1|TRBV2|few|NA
TGTGCCAGCAGTGGGGAACACTGGCAGTTCTTC
CASSGEHWQFF
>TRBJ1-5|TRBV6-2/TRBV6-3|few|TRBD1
TGTGCCAGCAGTTACACCGGGACAGGGGTAACTCAGCCCCAGCATTTT
CASSYTGTGVTQPQHF
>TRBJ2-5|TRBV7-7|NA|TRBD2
TGTGCCAGCAGTTTCGGACTAGCGGGGCAAGAGACCCAGTACTTC
CASSFGLAGQETQYF
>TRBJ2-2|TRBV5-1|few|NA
TGCGCCAGCAGCTTGTTCCCGGGGGGCGGCACCGGGGAGCTGTTTTTT
CASSLFPGGGTGELFF
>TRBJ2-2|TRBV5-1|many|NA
TGCGCCAGCATGCGACAAGGGGCCGACACCGGGGAGCTGTTTTTT
CASMRQGADTGELFF
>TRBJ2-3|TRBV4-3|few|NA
TGCGCCAGCAGCAGGAGAGGTGCGGGGGCTAGCACAGATACGCAGTATTTT
CASSRRGAGASTDTQYF
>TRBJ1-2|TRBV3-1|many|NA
TGTGCCAGCAGCCCCCCCTTTGGAGGACACCCCCATGGCTACACCTTC
CASSPPFGGHPHGYTF
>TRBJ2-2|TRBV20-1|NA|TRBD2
TGCAGTGCCGACTTAGCGGGGGGCCACACCGGGGAGCTGTTTTTT
CSADLAGGHTGELFF
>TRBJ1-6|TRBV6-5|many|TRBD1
TGTGCCAGCAGTTCACAGGGGAATAATTCACCCCTCCACTTT
CASSSQGNNSPLHF
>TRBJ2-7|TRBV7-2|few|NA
TGTGCCAGCAGCTACCCTAGCCGGGCTAACGAGCAGTACTTC
CASSYPSRANEQYF
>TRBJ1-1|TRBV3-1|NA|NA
TGTGCCAGCAGCCAAGAGAGGGCGAAAGCTTTCTTT
CASSQERAKAFF
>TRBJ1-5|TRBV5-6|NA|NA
TGTGCCAGCACCCTGGGGGGGAGTCAGCCCCAGCATTTT
CASTLGGSQPQHF
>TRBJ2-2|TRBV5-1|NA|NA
TGCGCCAGCAGCTTCACCTCCCCGAAGAACACCGGGGAGCTGTTTTTT
CASSFTSPKNTGELFF
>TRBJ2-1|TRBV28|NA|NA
TGTGCCAGCTTAGCGCCGAGCTCCTACAATGAGCAGTTCTTC
CASLAPSSYNEQFF
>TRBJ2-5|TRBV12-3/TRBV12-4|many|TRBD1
TGTGCCAGCAGCCGCAGCTCCGGGACAGGGGGAGGAAAGACCCAGTACTTC
CASSRSSGTGGGKTQYF
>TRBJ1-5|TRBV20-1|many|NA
TGCAGTGCTCCCCCCGGGAGCAATCAGCCCCAGCATTTT
CSAPPGSNQPQHF